Reported below is one TCR beta chain. This sample also contains other DNA sequences that code for the same CDR3. Libraries were prepared by immunoSEQ multiplex PCR; TCRdb keeps only in-frame clonotypes and omits some of them. The repertoire holds roughly 52,000 clones, with 95% as singletons. The record originates from a study of control samples from healthy donors and cancer patients. The material sequenced was blood. This sequence was found in a man aged 25 to 40 in good health.

The CDR3 here is CASSYSRSTDTQYF. The CDR3 nucleotides read TGTGCCAGCAGTTACTCCCGATCCACAGATACGCAGTATTTT. This chain links TRBV6-5 with TRBJ2-3; unclear D gene. V lost 0 bases and J lost 2, with 6 bases in between. Germline V lookup: CDR1 MNHEY, CDR2 SVGAGI. The CDR3 runs to 14 residues.